These T cell receptor beta chains were read from a single sample in a study of tumor and adjacent non-tumor tissue in lung cancer. MiXCR, run by TCRdb on the multiplex PCR reads, gives a single entry per CDR3 protein. The repertoire holds over 60,000 distinct CDR3 sequences, with roughly 72% as singletons. Material for sequencing was lung tumor tissue. The receptors originated from a man in his sixties with non-small cell lung cancer. Each CDR3 is given with its conserved first and last residue. The D gene is left open where the match is weak. Expanded clones get a size class; other rows say once, few or many, or leave the size out.

j_call: TRBJ2-2; d_call: -; clone_size: few; v_call: TRBV6-5; cdr3_aa: CASNCSTRYTGELFF; cdr3_nt: TGTGCCAGCAATTGCTCTACCCGTTACACCGGGGAGCTGTTTTTT
j_call: TRBJ2-3; d_call: -; clone_size: medium-sized; v_call: TRBV20-1; cdr3_aa: CSAPGPRTDTQYF; cdr3_nt: TGCAGTGCTCCGGGGCCCCGCACAGATACGCAGTATTTT
j_call: TRBJ2-7; d_call: -; clone_size: -; v_call: TRBV20-1; cdr3_aa: CSARDRGIAYEQYF; cdr3_nt: TGCAGTGCTAGAGACAGGGGAATCGCCTACGAGCAGTACTTC
j_call: TRBJ1-1; d_call: -; clone_size: -; v_call: TRBV20-1; cdr3_aa: CSARDFRTARNATFF; cdr3_nt: TGCAGTGCTAGAGACTTTAGGACAGCTCGAAATGCAACTTTCTTT
j_call: TRBJ2-1; d_call: TRBD1; clone_size: -; v_call: TRBV7-9; cdr3_aa: CANSRNTGGSEQFF; cdr3_nt: TGTGCCAATTCTCGGAACACAGGGGGAAGTGAGCAGTTCTTC
j_call: TRBJ1-5; d_call: -; clone_size: -; v_call: TRBV6-5; cdr3_aa: CISSYSGDNQPQHF; cdr3_nt: TGTATCAGCAGTTATTCGGGGGATAATCAGCCCCAGCATTTT
j_call: TRBJ2-2; d_call: -; clone_size: -; v_call: TRBV12-3/TRBV12-4; cdr3_aa: CASSLNPATNTGELYF; cdr3_nt: TGTGCCAGCAGTCTCAACCCGGCCACGAACACCGGGGAGCTGTATTTT
j_call: TRBJ2-1; d_call: TRBD2; clone_size: -; v_call: TRBV20-1; cdr3_aa: CNTGGLAGVEQFF; cdr3_nt: TGCAATACTGGCGGACTAGCGGGAGTTGAGCAGTTCTTC
j_call: TRBJ2-3; d_call: TRBD2; clone_size: -; v_call: TRBV12-3/TRBV12-4; cdr3_aa: CASTLSGGQDTQYF; cdr3_nt: TGTGCCAGCACTTTATCGGGAGGGCAGGATACGCAGTATTTT
j_call: TRBJ2-5; d_call: -; clone_size: -; v_call: TRBV6-4; cdr3_aa: CASSRIAEETRYF; cdr3_nt: TGTGCCAGCAGTAGGATAGCCGAAGAGACCCGGTACTTC
j_call: TRBJ2-2; d_call: TRBD1; clone_size: -; v_call: TRBV5-4; cdr3_aa: CASSVDRGTGDLFF; cdr3_nt: TGTGCCAGCAGTGTGGACAGGGGGACCGGGGATCTGTTTTTT
j_call: TRBJ2-7; d_call: -; clone_size: once; v_call: TRBV5-6; cdr3_aa: CASTGGIYEEYF; cdr3_nt: TGTGCCAGCACCGGCGGGATCTACGAGGAGTATTTC
j_call: TRBJ2-7; d_call: -; clone_size: -; v_call: TRBV20-1; cdr3_aa: CSATVWTVSSYEQYF; cdr3_nt: TGTAGTGCTACAGTATGGACGGTAAGCTCCTACGAGCAGTACTTC
j_call: TRBJ2-7; d_call: -; clone_size: -; v_call: TRBV20-1; cdr3_aa: CSAREAGEQGREQYF; cdr3_nt: TGCAGTGCTAGAGAGGCTGGAGAGCAGGGGCGCGAGCAATACTTC
j_call: TRBJ2-3; d_call: TRBD2; clone_size: -; v_call: TRBV5-4; cdr3_aa: CGSSPFEREPGDTQYF; cdr3_nt: TGTGGCAGCAGCCCTTTCGAGCGGGAGCCAGGAGATACGCAGTATTTT
j_call: TRBJ2-1; d_call: TRBD1; clone_size: -; v_call: TRBV5-4; cdr3_aa: CASSLDRTNYEQFF; cdr3_nt: TGTGCCAGCAGCCTGGACAGGACCAACTATGAGCAGTTCTTC
j_call: TRBJ2-6; d_call: TRBD2; clone_size: -; v_call: TRBV6-1; cdr3_aa: CDNSERVSGSSAGANVLTF; cdr3_nt: TGTGACAACAGTGAACGGGTGAGCGGGAGTTCGGCGGGGGCCAACGTCCTGACTTTC
j_call: TRBJ2-1; d_call: TRBD1; clone_size: few; v_call: TRBV6-1; cdr3_aa: CASSDPLETGVNERFF; cdr3_nt: TGTGCCAGTAGTGACCCGCTCGAGACAGGGGTAAATGAGCGGTTCTTC
j_call: TRBJ2-1; d_call: -; clone_size: -; v_call: TRBV29-1; cdr3_aa: CNVDGRTNEQFF; cdr3_nt: TGCAACGTTGACGGAAGGACCAACGAGCAGTTCTTC
j_call: TRBJ2-2; d_call: TRBD2; clone_size: few; v_call: TRBV11-3; cdr3_aa: CASSLDRTSGNTGELLF; cdr3_nt: TGTGCCAGCAGCTTAGACAGGACTAGTGGGAACACCGGGGAGCTGCTTTTT
j_call: TRBJ1-1; d_call: -; clone_size: -; v_call: TRBV9; cdr3_aa: CASSVGADLSTEAFF; cdr3_nt: TGTGCCAGCAGCGTAGGGGCGGACCTGAGCACTGAAGCTTTCTTT
j_call: TRBJ2-7; d_call: -; clone_size: -; v_call: TRBV5-1; cdr3_aa: CASSMGGQDYSYEQYF; cdr3_nt: TGCGCCAGTAGCATGGGTGGACAGGACTATTCCTACGAGCAGTACTTC
j_call: TRBJ2-2; d_call: -; clone_size: -; v_call: TRBV20-1; cdr3_aa: CSASAANTEGLFF; cdr3_nt: TGCAGTGCTAGTGCGGCGAACACCGAGGGGCTGTTTTTT
j_call: TRBJ2-4; d_call: -; clone_size: -; v_call: TRBV29-1; cdr3_aa: CSVETPGPRAVTKNIQYF; cdr3_nt: TGCAGCGTGGAAACACCGGGGCCCCGGGCCGTAACCAAAAACATTCAGTACTTC
j_call: TRBJ2-5; d_call: -; clone_size: -; v_call: TRBV20-1; cdr3_aa: CSAGAKGPTEIQYF; cdr3_nt: TGCAGTGCTGGTGCCAAAGGACCAACGGAGATCCAGTACTTC
j_call: TRBJ2-2; d_call: TRBD2; clone_size: -; v_call: TRBV29-1; cdr3_aa: CSVDAGGGSSNTGELFF; cdr3_nt: TGCAGCGTTGATGCTGGCGGGGGATCCTCGAACACCGGGGAGCTTTTTTTT
j_call: TRBJ2-3; d_call: -; clone_size: many; v_call: TRBV20-1; cdr3_aa: CSARSLKTDKQYF; cdr3_nt: TGCAGTGCTAGATCGCTCAAAACAGATAAGCAGTATTTT
j_call: TRBJ2-6; d_call: TRBD2; clone_size: -; v_call: TRBV6-1; cdr3_aa: CASRPQAGANILTF; cdr3_nt: TGTGCCAGTAGACCCCAGGCGGGAGCCAACATCCTGACTTTC
j_call: TRBJ1-6; d_call: -; clone_size: once; v_call: TRBV5-6; cdr3_aa: CVSSLRQGNGSPLNF; cdr3_nt: TGTGTCAGCAGCTTGAGGCAGGGGAATGGATCACCCCTAAACTTT
j_call: TRBJ2-1; d_call: TRBD1; clone_size: -; v_call: TRBV5-1; cdr3_aa: CASRIRDREGNEQFF; cdr3_nt: TGCGCCAGCAGAATCCGGGACAGGGAGGGCAATGAGCAGTTCTTC
j_call: TRBJ1-1; d_call: -; clone_size: -; v_call: TRBV6-5; cdr3_aa: CASNYSCRGGAEALF; cdr3_nt: TGTGCCAGCAATTACTCCTGCAGGGGTGGGGCCGAAGCTCTCTTT
j_call: TRBJ1-4; d_call: -; clone_size: -; v_call: TRBV12-3/TRBV12-4; cdr3_aa: CASSFIAAEKLFF; cdr3_nt: TGTGCCAGCAGTTTTATAGCCGCAGAAAAACTGTTTTTT
j_call: TRBJ2-7; d_call: TRBD1; clone_size: -; v_call: TRBV6-5; cdr3_aa: CASSYGVGQVYGQYF; cdr3_nt: TGTGCCAGTAGTTACGGGGTTGGACAGGTTTACGGGCAGTACTTC
j_call: TRBJ2-3; d_call: -; clone_size: -; v_call: TRBV6-1; cdr3_aa: CASSQYTDRQYF; cdr3_nt: TGTGCCAGCAGTCAATACACAGATAGGCAGTATTTT
j_call: TRBJ1-2; d_call: TRBD1; clone_size: few; v_call: TRBV28; cdr3_aa: CASSQYRGPLNYGYTF; cdr3_nt: TGTGCCAGCAGCCAATACAGGGGGCCCCTTAACTATGGCTACACCTTC
j_call: TRBJ2-7; d_call: -; clone_size: many; v_call: TRBV5-4; cdr3_aa: CASSPGRGSYEQYF; cdr3_nt: TGTGCCAGCAGCCCTGGGAGGGGGTCGTACGAGCAGTACTTC
j_call: TRBJ1-5; d_call: TRBD1; clone_size: -; v_call: TRBV6-1; cdr3_aa: CASTEGQGLSQPQYF; cdr3_nt: TGTGCCAGCACAGAGGGACAGGGCCTCAGTCAGCCCCAATATTTT